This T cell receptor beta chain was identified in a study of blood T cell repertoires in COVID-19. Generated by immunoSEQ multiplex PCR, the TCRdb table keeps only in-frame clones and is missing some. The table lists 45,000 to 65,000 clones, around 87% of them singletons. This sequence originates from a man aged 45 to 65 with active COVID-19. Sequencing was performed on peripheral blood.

The chain's CDR3 is CASSPGTGYGYTF. CDR3 coding DNA: TGCGCCAGCAGCCCCGGGACAGGATATGGCTACACCTTC. The chain couples TRBV5-1 to TRBJ1-2; 8 nucleotides line up with TRBD1. Germline CDR1 is SGHRS and CDR2 is YFSETQ. The CDR3 is 13 residues long. V was pared by 4 bases and J by 5 bases, with 4 bases of the junction left unmatched.